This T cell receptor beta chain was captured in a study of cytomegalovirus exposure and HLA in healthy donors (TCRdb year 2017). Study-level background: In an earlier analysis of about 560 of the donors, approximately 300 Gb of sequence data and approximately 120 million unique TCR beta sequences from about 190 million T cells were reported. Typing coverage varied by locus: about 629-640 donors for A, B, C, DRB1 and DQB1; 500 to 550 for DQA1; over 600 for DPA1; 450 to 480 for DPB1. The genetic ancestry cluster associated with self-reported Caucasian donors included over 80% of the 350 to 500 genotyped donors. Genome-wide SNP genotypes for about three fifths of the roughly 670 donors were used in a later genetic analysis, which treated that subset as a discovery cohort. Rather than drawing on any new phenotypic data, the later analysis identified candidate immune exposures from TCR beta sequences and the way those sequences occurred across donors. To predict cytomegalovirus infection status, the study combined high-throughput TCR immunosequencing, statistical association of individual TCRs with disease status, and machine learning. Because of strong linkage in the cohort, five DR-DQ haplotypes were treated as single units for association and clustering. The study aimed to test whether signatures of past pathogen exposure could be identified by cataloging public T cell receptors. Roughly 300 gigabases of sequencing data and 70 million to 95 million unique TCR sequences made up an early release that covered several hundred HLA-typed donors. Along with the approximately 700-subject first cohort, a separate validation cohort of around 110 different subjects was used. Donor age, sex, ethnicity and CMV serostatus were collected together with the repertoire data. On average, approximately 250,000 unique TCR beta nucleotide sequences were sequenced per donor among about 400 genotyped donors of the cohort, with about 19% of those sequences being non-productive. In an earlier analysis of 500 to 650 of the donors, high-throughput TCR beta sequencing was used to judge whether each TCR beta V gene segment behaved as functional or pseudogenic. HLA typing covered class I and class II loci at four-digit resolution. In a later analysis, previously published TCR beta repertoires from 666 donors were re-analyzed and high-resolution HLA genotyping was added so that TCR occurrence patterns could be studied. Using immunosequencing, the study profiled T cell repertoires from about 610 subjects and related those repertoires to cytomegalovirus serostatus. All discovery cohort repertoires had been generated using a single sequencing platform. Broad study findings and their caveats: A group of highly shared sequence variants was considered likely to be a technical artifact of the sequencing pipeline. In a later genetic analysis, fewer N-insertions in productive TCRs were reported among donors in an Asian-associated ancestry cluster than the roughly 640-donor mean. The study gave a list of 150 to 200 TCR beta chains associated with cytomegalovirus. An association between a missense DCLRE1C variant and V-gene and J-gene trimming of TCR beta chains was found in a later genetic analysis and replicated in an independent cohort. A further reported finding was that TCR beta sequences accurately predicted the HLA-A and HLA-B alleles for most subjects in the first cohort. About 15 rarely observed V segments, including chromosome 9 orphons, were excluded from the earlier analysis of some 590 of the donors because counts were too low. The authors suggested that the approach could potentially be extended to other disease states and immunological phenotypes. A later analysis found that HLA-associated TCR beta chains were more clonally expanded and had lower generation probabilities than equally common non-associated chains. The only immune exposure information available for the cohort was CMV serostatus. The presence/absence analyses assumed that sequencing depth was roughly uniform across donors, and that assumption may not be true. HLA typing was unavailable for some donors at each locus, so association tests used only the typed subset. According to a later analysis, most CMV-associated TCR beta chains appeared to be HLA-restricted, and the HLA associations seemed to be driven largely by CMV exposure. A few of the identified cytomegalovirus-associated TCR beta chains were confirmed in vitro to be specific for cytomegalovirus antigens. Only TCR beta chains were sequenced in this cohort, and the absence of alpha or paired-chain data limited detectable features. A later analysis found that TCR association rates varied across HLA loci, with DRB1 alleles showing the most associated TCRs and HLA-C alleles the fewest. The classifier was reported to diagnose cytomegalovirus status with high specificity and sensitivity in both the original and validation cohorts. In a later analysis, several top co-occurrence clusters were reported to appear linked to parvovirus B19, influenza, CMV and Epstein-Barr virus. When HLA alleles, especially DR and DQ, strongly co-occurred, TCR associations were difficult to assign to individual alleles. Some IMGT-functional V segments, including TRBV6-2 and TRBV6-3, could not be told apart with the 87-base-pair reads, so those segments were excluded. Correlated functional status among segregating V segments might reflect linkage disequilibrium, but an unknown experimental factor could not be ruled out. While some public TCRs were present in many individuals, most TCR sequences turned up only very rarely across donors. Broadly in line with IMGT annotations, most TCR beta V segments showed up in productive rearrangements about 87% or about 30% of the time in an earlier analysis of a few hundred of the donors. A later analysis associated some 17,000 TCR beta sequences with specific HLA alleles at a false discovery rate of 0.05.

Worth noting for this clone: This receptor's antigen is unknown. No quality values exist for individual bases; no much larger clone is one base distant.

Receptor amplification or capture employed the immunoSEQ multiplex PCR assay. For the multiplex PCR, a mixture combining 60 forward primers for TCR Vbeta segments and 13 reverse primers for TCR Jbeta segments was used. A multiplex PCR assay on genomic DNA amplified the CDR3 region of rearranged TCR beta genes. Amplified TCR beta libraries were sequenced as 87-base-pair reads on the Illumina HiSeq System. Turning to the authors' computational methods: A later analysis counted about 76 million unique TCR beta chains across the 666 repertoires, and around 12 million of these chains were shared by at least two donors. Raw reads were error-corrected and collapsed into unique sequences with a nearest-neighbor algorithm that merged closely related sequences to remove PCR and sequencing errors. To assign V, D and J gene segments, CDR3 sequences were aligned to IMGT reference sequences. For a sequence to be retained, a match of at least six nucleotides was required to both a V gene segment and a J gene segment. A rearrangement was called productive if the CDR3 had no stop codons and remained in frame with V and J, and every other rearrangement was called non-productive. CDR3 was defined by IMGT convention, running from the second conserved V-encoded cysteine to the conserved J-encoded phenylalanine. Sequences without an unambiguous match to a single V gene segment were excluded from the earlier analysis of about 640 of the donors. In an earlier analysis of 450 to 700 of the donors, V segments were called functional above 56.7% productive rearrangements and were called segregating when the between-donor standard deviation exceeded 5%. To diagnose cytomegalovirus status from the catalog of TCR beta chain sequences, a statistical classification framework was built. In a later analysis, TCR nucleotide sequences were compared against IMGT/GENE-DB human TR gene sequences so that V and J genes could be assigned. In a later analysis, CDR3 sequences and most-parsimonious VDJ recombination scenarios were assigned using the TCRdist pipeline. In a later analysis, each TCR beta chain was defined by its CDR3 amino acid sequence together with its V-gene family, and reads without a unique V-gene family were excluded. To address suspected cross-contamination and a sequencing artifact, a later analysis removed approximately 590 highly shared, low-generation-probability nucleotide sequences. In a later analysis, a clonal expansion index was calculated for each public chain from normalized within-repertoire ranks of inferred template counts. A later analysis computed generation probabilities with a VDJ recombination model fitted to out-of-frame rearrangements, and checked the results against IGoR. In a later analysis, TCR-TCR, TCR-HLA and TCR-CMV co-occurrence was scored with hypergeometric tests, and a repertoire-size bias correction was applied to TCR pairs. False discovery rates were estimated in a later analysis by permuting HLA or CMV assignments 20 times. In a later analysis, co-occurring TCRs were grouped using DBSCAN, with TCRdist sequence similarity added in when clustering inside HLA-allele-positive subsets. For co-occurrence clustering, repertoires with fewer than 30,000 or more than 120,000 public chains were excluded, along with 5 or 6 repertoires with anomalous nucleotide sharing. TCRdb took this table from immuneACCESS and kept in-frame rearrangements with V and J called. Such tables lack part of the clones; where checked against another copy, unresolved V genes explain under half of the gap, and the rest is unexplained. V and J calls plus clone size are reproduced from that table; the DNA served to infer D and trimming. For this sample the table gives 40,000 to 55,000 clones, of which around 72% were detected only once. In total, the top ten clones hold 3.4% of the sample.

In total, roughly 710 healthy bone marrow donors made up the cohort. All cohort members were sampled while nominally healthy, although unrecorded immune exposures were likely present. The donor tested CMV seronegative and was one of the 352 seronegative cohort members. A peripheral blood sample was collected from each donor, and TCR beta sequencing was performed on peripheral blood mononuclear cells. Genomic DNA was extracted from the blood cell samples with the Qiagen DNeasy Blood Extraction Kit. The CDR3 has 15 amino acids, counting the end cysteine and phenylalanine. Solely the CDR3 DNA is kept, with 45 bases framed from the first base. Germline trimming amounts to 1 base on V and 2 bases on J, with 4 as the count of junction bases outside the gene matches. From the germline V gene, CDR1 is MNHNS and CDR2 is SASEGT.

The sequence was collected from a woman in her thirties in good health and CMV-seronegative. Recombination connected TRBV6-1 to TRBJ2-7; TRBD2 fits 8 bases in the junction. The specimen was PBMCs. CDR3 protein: CASSEEVTSAYEQYF. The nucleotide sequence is TGTGCCAGCAGTGAAGAGGTGACTAGCGCCTACGAGCAGTACTTC.